Presented here are 24 T cell receptor beta chains from one specimen sequenced in a study of cytomegalovirus exposure and HLA in healthy donors. The PCR employed 60 Vbeta primers together with 13 Jbeta primers. Sequencing was performed with immunoSEQ multiplex PCR; in TCRdb, only in-frame clones are kept and a portion is missing. The sample contains under 75,000 clones, about 63% of which appear only once. The sequenced material came from PBMCs. These receptor sequences come from a man aged 40-49 years in good health and CMV-seropositive.

The chain links TRBV27 to TRBJ1-6; 7 bases fit TRBD1. The CDR3 is made up of 14 amino acids. V shed 3 bases and J 5 bases; nucleotides not matched to a gene: 1. Germline-derived CDR1 and CDR2 are MNHEY and SMNVEV (reference sequence). The CDR3 DNA reads TGTGCCAGCAGTTTCGGGACAGATAATTCACCCCTCCACTTT. Amino acid sequence: CASSFGTDNSPLHF.

The chain is built from TRBV4-3 and TRBJ1-1; 8 bases align to TRBD1. V dropped 4 bases and J dropped 3; count of bases not matched to a gene: 4. CDR1 is LGHNA, CDR2 YSLEER, per germline. CDR3 size: 14 residues. The CDR3 reads CASSLQGDDTEAFF. The CDR3 DNA follows: TGCGCCAGCAGCCTACAGGGGGATGACACTGAAGCTTTCTTT.

The V gene is TRBV19, the J gene TRBJ2-2; TRBD1 agrees at 11 bases. Germline V CDR1 and CDR2: LNHDA, SQIVND (reference sequence). Trimming cost V 7 bases and J 6 bases; bases outside gene matches: 7. CDR3 length equals 15 residues. The CDR3 sequence is CASTRTGGVAGELFF. CDR3 nucleotides: TGTGCCAGTACCCGGACAGGGGGCGTCGCCGGGGAGCTGTTTTTT.

The chain employs TRBV7-2 and TRBJ2-5; 9 bases match TRBD2. CDR3 size: 16 residues. The V gene end was trimmed by 1 base and the J gene end by 2 bases; junction bases not matched to a gene: 5. Germline CDR1 SGHTA, CDR2 FQGNSA. The CDR3 here is CASSLVGGRGQETQYF. The CDR3 DNA sequence: TGTGCCAGCAGCTTAGTTGGCGGGAGGGGACAAGAGACCCAGTACTTC.

This clone was detected only a few times. The chain combines TRBV5-4 with TRBJ1-1; D not resolved. This CDR3 region has 12 residues. Germline CDR1 reads SGHNT; CDR2 reads YYREEE (reference sequence). The V gene lost 3 bases and the J gene lost 7 bases, with 10 bases spanning the gap. CDR3 sequence: CASSSSQLEAFF. CDR3 in DNA: TGTGCCAGCAGCTCAAGCCAACTTGAAGCTTTCTTT.

This chain links TRBV4-2 with TRBJ2-3, with 7 bases that match TRBD2. V lost 1 base to trimming and J lost 8 bases; unmatched junction nucleotides: 6. CDR1 is LGHNA, CDR2 YNFKEQ, per germline. The CDR3 consists of 14 residues. DNA of the CDR3: TGTGCCAGCAGCCAAGGGGACCAGCGGGGTACGCAGTATTTT. Translating gives CASSQGDQRGTQYF.

The chain employs TRBV11-3 and TRBJ2-5; TRBD1 aligns across 7 bases. V was pared by 5 bases and J by 2 bases, with 5 bases of the junction left unmatched. This CDR3 comprises 14 residues. Germline V gene sequence: CDR1 SGHNT, CDR2 YENEEA. This CDR3 reads CASSRGQAQETQYF. Written as DNA, the CDR3 is TGTGCCAGCAGCCGCGGACAGGCACAAGAGACCCAGTACTTC. The full variable domain, rest sourced from reference TRBV11-3 and TRBJ2-5, is EAGVVQSPRYKIIEKKQPVAFWCNPISGHNTLYWYLQNLGQGPELLIRYENEEAVDDSQLPKDRFSAERLKGVDSTLKIQPAELGDSAVYLCASSRGQAQETQYFGPGTRLLVL.

This clone has only a few counts. The chain employs TRBV18 and TRBJ2-1; 8 nucleotides align to TRBD2. The CDR3 loop spans 16 amino acids. V shed 3 bases and J 6 bases; nucleotides not matched to a gene: 10. The germline CDR1 and CDR2 sequences are KGHSH and LQKENI. For the CDR3, the DNA is TGTGCCAGCTCACCCTTAGCGGGGAGGGATAGCAATGAGCAGTTCTTC. Its protein product is CASSPLAGRDSNEQFF.

This chain joins TRBV4-1 and TRBJ2-5; TRBD1 aligns across 9 bases. The CDR3 has 16 residues. Germline trimming cut 5 bases from V and 11 bases from J; bases unmatched to any gene: 18. Germline CDR1 and CDR2: MGHRA and YSYEKL. The CDR3 coding sequence is TGCGCCAGCAGCGAAAGGGGGGGACAGGGTCCCCTGGGGCAGTACTTC. It specifies CASSERGGQGPLGQYF.

This clone was counted between two and nine times. The chain joins TRBV11-2 to TRBJ2-7; D is possibly TRBD1 (6 bases). Germline CDR1 reads SGHAT; CDR2 reads FQNNGV. The CDR3 consists of 14 residues. V was shortened by 2 bases and J by 2 bases, with 10 bases between the two germline ends. The chain's CDR3 is CASSLLQGTYEQYF. The CDR3 DNA reads as TGTGCCAGCAGCTTATTACAGGGAACCTACGAGCAGTACTTC. The entire variable domain, with the rest obtained from reference TRBV11-2 and TRBJ2-7, is as follows: EAGVAQSPRYKIIEKRQSVAFWCNPISGHATLYWYQQILGQGPKLLIQFQNNGVVDDSQLPKDRFSAERLKGVDSTLKIQPAKLEDSAVYLCASSLLQGTYEQYFGPGTRLTVT.

This clone was counted a single time. The chain couples TRBV7-2 to TRBJ1-2, with 7 bases aligning to TRBD1. The CDR3 consists of 13 residues. Germline V gives CDR1 SGHTA, CDR2 FQGNSA. V shed 5 bases, J shed 7 bases, and the junction held 7 bases outside the gene matches. CDR3 coding DNA: TGTGCCAGCAGCCCGGGGACAGCCGGTGGCTACACCTTC. Translation: CASSPGTAGGYTF.

This clone has only a few counts. The chain couples TRBV7-2 to TRBJ2-1; TRBD1 is a possible D gene (5 bases). The germline V gene encodes CDR1 SGHTA and CDR2 FQGNSA. CDR3 length: 13 residues. V gave up 1 base and J gave up 5 bases, with 6 bases separating them. The CDR3 here is CASSLGQNNEQFF. The CDR3 coding sequence is TGTGCCAGCAGCTTAGGACAGAACAATGAGCAGTTCTTC.

The V call is TRBV9, the J call TRBJ1-2, with D uncertain. The germline V and J ends were trimmed by 0 bases and 0 bases, with 6 bases remaining between them. CDR1 is SGDLS, CDR2 YYNGEE, per germline. The CDR3 totals 14 residues. CDR3 loop: CASSVGGANYGYTF. DNA for the CDR3: TGTGCCAGCAGCGTAGGGGGAGCTAACTATGGCTACACCTTC. Full variable domain (outside the CDR3, taken from reference TRBV9 and TRBJ1-2): DSGVTQTPKHLITATGQRVTLRCSPRSGDLSVYWYQQSLDQGLQFLIQYYNGEERAKGNILERFSAQQFPDLHSELNLSSLELGDSALYFCASSVGGANYGYTFGSGTRLTVV.

The genes are TRBV6-1 and TRBJ2-5; no reliable D call. The V gene lost 7 bases and the J gene lost 5 bases, with 5 bases spanning the gap. There are 10 residues in the CDR3. CDR1 is MNHNS, CDR2 SASEGT, per germline. Here the CDR3 DNA reads TGTGCCAGCAATCCGGAGACCCAGTACTTC. This translates into CASNPETQYF.

The chain employs TRBV6-5 and TRBJ2-7, with D possibly matching TRBD2 (6 bases). Trimming pared 2 bases from V and 0 bases from J, leaving 11 bases between. The germline V gene has CDR1 MNHEY and CDR2 SVGAGI. The CDR3 length is 15 residues. The DNA of the CDR3 is TGTGCCAGCAGTTACGCAGCGGGTAGCTCCTACGAGCAGTACTTC. It yields the protein CASSYAAGSSYEQYF.

The chain recombines TRBV18 with TRBJ2-7; 8 nucleotides match TRBD1. Germline values: CDR1 KGHSH, CDR2 LQKENI. CDR3 size: 15 residues. V dropped 6 bases and J dropped 7; count of bases not matched to a gene: 14. CDR3 protein: CASSTQQGGLEEQYF. DNA of the CDR3: TGTGCCAGCTCCACGCAACAGGGGGGCCTAGAGGAGCAGTACTTC.

The J gene is TRBJ2-7, the V gene TRBV7-3; 9 nucleotides agree with TRBD1. The CDR3 covers 14 residues. The trim removed 4 bases at V and 5 bases at J, leaving 6 bases unmatched. Germline loops: CDR1 SGHTA, CDR2 FQGTGA. CDR3 coding DNA: TGTGCCAGCAGCTATGGGACAGGGTTCAACGAGCAGTACTTC. Encoded protein: CASSYGTGFNEQYF.

This chain links TRBV19 with TRBJ2-1, with TRBD2 identical over 11 bases. J lost 6 bases, V lost 6 bases, and 22 bases had no gene match. CDR3 length equals 20 residues. CDR1 is LNHDA and CDR2 is SQIVND in the germline V gene (reference sequence). CDR3 bases: TGTGCCAGTAGCTCAACGACCTGGGCTAGCGGGAGGAGGGGTATCAATGAGCAGTTCTTC. Residues: CASSSTTWASGRRGINEQFF.

Only a few counts were recorded for this clone. V is TRBV27 and J is TRBJ2-2, with 11 bases identical to TRBD2. The CDR3 has 15 amino acids. The V gene's germline CDR1 is MNHEY and CDR2 SMNVEV (reference sequence). The V and J ends lost 5 bases and 5 bases, in that order; junction bases with no gene match: 4. The CDR3 spells CASSATSGATGELFF. Here the CDR3 DNA reads TGTGCCAGCAGTGCGACTAGCGGGGCAACCGGGGAGCTGTTTTTT.

The genes are TRBV7-9 and TRBJ2-3; 9 nucleotides agree with TRBD2. Germline assignment: CDR1 SEHNR and CDR2 FQNEAQ (reference sequence). V lost 5 bases to trimming and J lost 0 bases; unmatched junction nucleotides: 6. The CDR3 sequence is 16 residues long. The CDR3 nucleotides read TGTGCCAGCAGCGACCTGGCGGGGGGGAGCACAGATACGCAGTATTTT. This codes for CASSDLAGGSTDTQYF. Supplemented by reference TRBV7-9 and TRBJ2-3, the full variable domain reads DTGVSQNPRHKITKRGQNVTFRCDPISEHNRLYWYRQTLGQGPEFLTYFQNEAQLEKSRLLSDRFSAERPKGSFSTLEIQRTEQGDSAMYLCASSDLAGGSTDTQYFGPGTRLTVL.

The chain is built from TRBV4-1 and TRBJ2-2; perhaps TRBD1 as D (5 bases). The CDR3 extends over 16 amino acids. V was clipped by 3 bases and J by 6 bases, with 17 bases between them. Germline V gives CDR1 MGHRA, CDR2 YSYEKL. CDR3 DNA: TGCGCCAGCAGCCATGAAGCAGGGCGGACGTCCGGGGAGCTGTTTTTT. As protein: CASSHEAGRTSGELFF.

The V call is TRBV4-1, the J call TRBJ1-4, with D uncertain. Germline V gene sequence: CDR1 MGHRA, CDR2 YSYEKL. This CDR3 region has 14 residues. V lost 4 bases to trimming and J lost 4 bases, with 10 bases between them. The CDR3 DNA reads as TGCGCCAGCAGCCTAGAGGACTTTAATGAAAAACTGTTTTTT. Translation: CASSLEDFNEKLFF.

The CDR3 loop reads CASRPPGPPEGNYGYTF. CDR3 nucleotides: TGCGCCAGCAGGCCCCCGGGACCCCCGGAGGGGAACTATGGCTACACCTTC. The rearrangement links TRBV5-1 to TRBJ1-2, with TRBD1 as a possible D gene (5 bases). The CDR3 consists of 17 residues. CDR1 and CDR2 from the germline V gene are SGHRS and YFSETQ. Trimming took 5 bases from V and 2 from J, leaving 22 bases between them.

The chain is built from TRBV5-1 and TRBJ2-5; D is undetermined. The V and J ends lost 0 bases and 5 bases respectively, with 8 bases between them. CDR1 and CDR2 (germline): SGHRS, YFSETQ. The CDR3 consists of 13 residues. The CDR3 DNA follows: TGCGCCAGCAGCTTGGGGCCCCTGGAGACCCAGTACTTC. It translates to CASSLGPLETQYF. Variable domain in full (rest from reference TRBV5-1 and TRBJ2-5): KAGVTQTPRYLIKTRGQQVTLSCSPISGHRSVSWYQQTPGQGLQFLFEYFSETQRNKGNFPGRFSGRQFSNSRSEMNVSTLELGDSALYLCASSLGPLETQYFGPGTRLLVL.